The rows below give T cell receptor beta chains drawn from one sample of a study of blood T cell repertoires in COVID-19. Profiled with immunoSEQ multiplex PCR; TCRdb holds only in-frame clones, not every one. The sample lists 200,000 to 250,000 clones, about 80% occurring once. Specimen: peripheral blood. These receptors were taken from a woman aged 55 to 70 with acute or convalescent COVID-19. CDR3s include the opening cysteine and the closing phenylalanine or tryptophan. D genes are given only for firm matches. Part of the rows lack a size; the others show once, few, many or a class for expanded clones.

v_call	j_call	d_call	cdr3_length	clone_size	cdr3_nt	cdr3_aa
TRBV6-5	TRBJ1-2	TRBD1	13	NA	TGTGCCAGCAGTTACGGGACAGGGGGTGGCTACACCTTC	CASSYGTGGGYTF
TRBV12-3/TRBV12-4	TRBJ1-1	NA	13	NA	TGTGCCAGTCTCCAACAGGCGGCCACTGAAGCTTTCTTT	CASLQQAATEAFF
TRBV4-2	TRBJ2-7	NA	15	NA	TGTGCCAGCAGCCAAGTTCAGGGTTTAAGCTACGAGCAGTACTTC	CASSQVQGLSYEQYF
TRBV9	TRBJ2-1	TRBD2	14	NA	TGTGCCAGCAGCGCTTGGACTAGTGATCCTGAGCAGTTCTTC	CASSAWTSDPEQFF
TRBV7-2	TRBJ1-2	NA	16	NA	TGTGCCAGCAGAAGTACCGGGACAAGGGGTGACTATGGCTACACCTTC	CASRSTGTRGDYGYTF
TRBV9	TRBJ2-2	TRBD2	15	NA	TGTGCCAGCAGCAGACTAGCGGGAGCGTCCGGGGAGCTGTTTTTT	CASSRLAGASGELFF
TRBV5-5	TRBJ2-7	TRBD2	15	NA	TGTGCCAGCAGCTTGGGCGGGGGGTCGGCTTACGAGCAGTACTTC	CASSLGGGSAYEQYF
TRBV28	TRBJ2-7	TRBD2	14	NA	TGTGCCAGCAGTTTAGCGGGGGGGTCATCGAAGCAGTACTTC	CASSLAGGSSKQYF
TRBV30	TRBJ2-7	TRBD1	20	NA	TGTGCCTGGAGTGCAGGCCCATTTGACAGGGACCTACCCACAACCAAAAAGCAGTACTTC	CAWSAGPFDRDLPTTKKQYF
TRBV7-3	TRBJ2-7	NA	13	NA	TGTGCCAGCAATGGGGACATAGCCTACGAGCAGTACTTC	CASNGDIAYEQYF
TRBV5-6	TRBJ1-2	NA	14	NA	TGTGCCAGCAGCTCTTCAGGGGCCGCCTATGGCTACACCTTC	CASSSSGAAYGYTF
TRBV27	TRBJ1-4	TRBD1	14	NA	TGTGCCAGCAGTGGACAGGGATTACATGAAAAACTGTTTTTT	CASSGQGLHEKLFF
TRBV2	TRBJ2-1	TRBD1	15	NA	TGTGCCAGCAGTTACCGGGACAGGGGTGAGAATGAGCAGTTCTTC	CASSYRDRGENEQFF
TRBV9	TRBJ2-5	TRBD1	14	NA	TGTGCCAGCAGTTCCGGGACAGCTCAAGAGACCCAGTACTTC	CASSSGTAQETQYF
TRBV5-4	TRBJ2-5	NA	16	NA	TGTGCCAGCAGCTTGGTGGCTAGCGCGCACCAAGAGACCCAGTACTTC	CASSLVASAHQETQYF
TRBV5-1	TRBJ1-2	TRBD1	15	NA	TGCGCCAGCAGCTCTACGGGACAGGGGGTCTATGGCTACACCTTC	CASSSTGQGVYGYTF
TRBV25-1	TRBJ2-1	NA	16	few	TGTGCCAGCAGTTCTCCCGCGTCAGGGTCCTACAATGAGCAGTTCTTC	CASSSPASGSYNEQFF
TRBV5-1	TRBJ1-2	TRBD1	16	NA	TGCGCCAGCAGCGGACCACAGGGGGCGTTTAACTATGGCTACACCTTC	CASSGPQGAFNYGYTF
TRBV3-1/TRBV3-2	TRBJ1-4	NA	15	NA	TGTGCCAGCAGTCGATACAGGGCCTCAAATGAAAAACTGTTTTTT	CASSRYRASNEKLFF
TRBV12-5	TRBJ1-1	NA	13	NA	TGTGCTAGTGGTATTGACAGTCACACTGAAGCTTTCTTT	CASGIDSHTEAFF
TRBV2	TRBJ2-5	NA	11	NA	TGTGCCAGCCTTCAGGGTGGGACCCAGTACTTC	CASLQGGTQYF
TRBV4-1	TRBJ2-1	NA	16	NA	TGCGCCAGCAGCCAAACGCCGGGGGGCTCTTACAATGAGCAGTTCTTC	CASSQTPGGSYNEQFF
TRBV19	TRBJ2-2	TRBD1	17	NA	TGTGCCAGTAGTCCCGCTCGGTGGACAGGGGACACCGGGGAGCTGTTTTTT	CASSPARWTGDTGELFF
TRBV2	TRBJ1-2	TRBD1	18	NA	TGTGCCAGCAGTCCTCGTCAGGGACAGCTTAAACGAAACTATGGCTACACCTTC	CASSPRQGQLKRNYGYTF
TRBV5-1	TRBJ2-5	TRBD2	14	NA	TGCGCCAGCAGCCCGACTAGCGGGCAAGAGACCCAGTACTTC	CASSPTSGQETQYF
TRBV3-1/TRBV3-2	TRBJ1-2	TRBD1	15	NA	TGTGCCAGCAGCCAAGCCCGGACAGGGCCCTATGGCTACACCTTC	CASSQARTGPYGYTF
TRBV9	TRBJ2-1	TRBD2	16	NA	TGTGCCAGCAGCGCAATAGCGGGGGCCTATTACAATGAGCAGTTCTTC	CASSAIAGAYYNEQFF
TRBV11-2	TRBJ1-2	NA	16	NA	TGTGCCAGCAGCTTAGCTGGCGGGATGACCAACTATGGCTACACCTTC	CASSLAGGMTNYGYTF
TRBV9	TRBJ1-2	TRBD1	15	NA	TGTGCCAGCAGCGTAGATCCAGGGGGCAACTATGGCTACACCTTC	CASSVDPGGNYGYTF
TRBV28	TRBJ1-4	NA	14	NA	TGTGCCAGCAGCGATAGAATGACAGATGAAAAACTGTTTTTT	CASSDRMTDEKLFF
TRBV11-2	TRBJ2-3	TRBD1	15	NA	TGTGCCAGCAGCGTGGGACAGGTCAGCACAGATACGCAGTATTTT	CASSVGQVSTDTQYF
TRBV12-3/TRBV12-4	TRBJ1-1	NA	13	once	TGTGCCAGCAGTGACCTACAGGGCACTGAAGCTTTCTTT	CASSDLQGTEAFF
TRBV6-1	TRBJ1-2	TRBD1	16	NA	TGTGCCAGCAGTGCCAGGGGGCGGCTTGAGGAGGATGGCTACACCTTC	CASSARGRLEEDGYTF